The 3 T cell receptor beta chains presented below share a single source sample, sequenced in a study of PD-1 blockade in classical Hodgkin lymphoma. Sequencing was performed with immunoSEQ multiplex PCR; in TCRdb, only in-frame clones are kept and a portion is missing. The repertoire holds 35,000 to 50,000 clones, with approximately 67% as singletons. Documented time point: cycle 4 day 1 (C4D1), after less than 7 weeks of nivolumab. With no exception, relapse followed autologous stem cell transplantation in all patients, and brentuximab vedotin exposure varied. The source was peripheral blood mononuclear cells (PBMCs), collected before the fourth cycle of nivolumab. Receptors were obtained from a human donor with classical Hodgkin lymphoma.

The sample holds one count of this clone. The chain combines TRBV2 with TRBJ2-5; D is uncertain. Germline V lookup: CDR1 SNHLY, CDR2 FYNNEI. The CDR3 is made up of 12 amino acids. Trimming removed 9 bases from V and 2 bases from J, with 10 bases in between. In DNA form, the CDR3 reads TGTGCCAGTAAATCTCCTCAAGAGACCCAGTACTTC. Protein sequence: CASKSPQETQYF. Variable domain in full (rest from reference TRBV2 and TRBJ2-5): EPEVTQTPSHQVTQMGQEVILRCVPISNHLYFYWYRQILGQKVEFLVSFYNNEISEKSEIFDDQFSVERPDGSNFTLKIRSTKLEDSAMYFCASKSPQETQYFGPGTRLLVL.

The rearrangement links TRBV7-6 to TRBJ2-2; a possible D gene is TRBD2 (6 bases). Germline loops: CDR1 SGHVS, CDR2 FNYEAQ. Trimming removed 4 bases at V and 0 bases at J, with 9 bases between. The CDR3 length is 15 residues. The CDR3 DNA reads as TGTGCCAGCAGCTCTAGCGAGGCGAACACCGGGGAGCTGTTTTTT. Translating it yields CASSSSEANTGELFF. Complete variable domain (other parts from reference TRBV7-6 and TRBJ2-2): GAGVSQSPRYKVTKRGQDVALRCDPISGHVSLYWYRQALGQGPEFLTYFNYEAQQDKSGLPNDRFSAERPEGSISTLTIQRTEQRDSAMYRCASSSSEANTGELFFGEGSRLTVL.

This clone was observed once. V and J are TRBV18 and TRBJ2-1, with D perhaps assigned TRBD1 or TRBD2 (7 bases each). V was trimmed by 3 bases and J by 13 bases, leaving 13 bases between them. CDR1 and CDR2 (germline): KGHSH, LQKENI. The CDR3 runs 12 residues. The CDR3 spells CASSPGEGAQFF. CDR3 DNA sequence: TGTGCCAGCTCACCTGGGGAGGGGGCTCAGTTCTTC.